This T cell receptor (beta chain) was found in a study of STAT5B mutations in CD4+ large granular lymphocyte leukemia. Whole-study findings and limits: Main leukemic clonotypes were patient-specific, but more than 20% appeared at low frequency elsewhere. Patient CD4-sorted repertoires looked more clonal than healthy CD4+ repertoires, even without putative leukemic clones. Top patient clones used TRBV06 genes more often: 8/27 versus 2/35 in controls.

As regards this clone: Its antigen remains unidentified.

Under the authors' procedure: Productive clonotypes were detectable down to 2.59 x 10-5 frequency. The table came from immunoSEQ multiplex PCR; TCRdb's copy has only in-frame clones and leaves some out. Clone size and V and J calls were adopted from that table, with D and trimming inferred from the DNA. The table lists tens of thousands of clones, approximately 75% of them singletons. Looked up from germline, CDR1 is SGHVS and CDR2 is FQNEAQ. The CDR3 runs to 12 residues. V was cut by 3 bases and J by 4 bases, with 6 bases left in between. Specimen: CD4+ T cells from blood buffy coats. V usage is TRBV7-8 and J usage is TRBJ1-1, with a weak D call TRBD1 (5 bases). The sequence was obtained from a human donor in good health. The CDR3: CASSLRGTEAFF. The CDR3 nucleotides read TGTGCCAGCAGCTTGAGGGGCACTGAAGCTTTCTTT.